A single sample gave rise to the 5 T cell receptor beta chains below, sequenced in a study of CD8+CD57+ T cells in acquired aplastic anemia. For CDR3 and TCR beta VDJ profiling, genomic DNA was the template used. TCRdb fed the reads into MiXCR, producing one record per CDR3 protein. The table shows 75,000 to 90,000 distinct CDR3 sequences, with 40% to 50% occurring only once. Sequenced input: sorted CD4+, CD8+, or CD8+CD57+ T cells (not recorded which) from PBMCs. These receptors came from a human donor in good health, serving as a control.

This clonotype has ten or more counts. The chain couples TRBV6-1 to TRBJ2-3; no clear D gene. Germline values: CDR1 MNHNS, CDR2 SASEGT. Trimming cost V 0 bases and J 1 base, with 2 bases left between them. The CDR3 covers 13 residues. The CDR3 DNA follows: TGTGCCAGCAGTGAAGCGGGCACAGATACGCAGTATTTT. Its protein is CASSEAGTDTQYF.

This clonotype was detected only a few times. A read error is possible here, since a much larger clone lies one base away. The chain couples TRBV7-9 to TRBJ1-4; no clear D. Per the germline V gene, CDR1 is SEHNR and CDR2 is FQNEAQ (reference sequence). V dropped 5 bases and J dropped 4 bases, with 8 bases sitting between them. This CDR3 region has 13 residues. The CDR3 here is CASSQSSNEKLFF. For the CDR3, the DNA is TGTGCCAGCAGCCAAAGCAGTAATGAAAAACTGTTTTTT. The variable domain in full, completed from reference TRBV7-9 and TRBJ1-4, reads DTGVSQNPRHKITKRGQNVTFRCDPISEHNRLYWYRQTLGQGPEFLTYFQNEAQLEKSRLLSDRFSAERPKGSFSTLEIQRTEQGDSAMYLCASSQSSNEKLFFGSGTQLSVL.

This clonotype came up a few times. The V and J genes are TRBV20-1 and TRBJ2-7; 11 bases agree with TRBD2. Germline V gives CDR1 DFQATT, CDR2 SNEGSKA (reference sequence). There are 16 residues in the CDR3. The V segment lost 5 bases and the J segment 4 bases; nucleotides outside the gene matches: 13. The CDR3 DNA follows: TGCAGTGCTCCAGAACCCGGGACTAGCGGTACGTACGAGCAGTACTTC. As protein: CSAPEPGTSGTYEQYF.

This clonotype was observed many times. The rearrangement joins TRBV5-6 to TRBJ2-7, with D possibly TRBD2 on 7 matching bases. Trimming cost V 3 bases and J 6 bases, with 10 bases left between them. CDR1 and CDR2 from the germline V gene are SGHDT and YYEEEE. This CDR3 region has 12 residues. The CDR3: CASSWEGVEQYF. The CDR3 DNA follows: TGTGCCAGCAGCTGGGAGGGGGTCGAGCAGTACTTC.

This clonotype was seen many times. The rearrangement uses TRBV9 and TRBJ1-1, with D hard to call. Germline loops: CDR1 SGDLS, CDR2 YYNGEE. The CDR3 length is 13 residues. V was cut by 2 bases and J by 2 bases, with 7 bases left in between. In DNA, the CDR3 is TGTGCCAGCAGCGTTGGGGAAAACACTGAAGCTTTCTTT. It translates to CASSVGENTEAFF.